Below, 7 T cell receptor beta chains from the same sample are listed, as sequenced in a study of CD8 T cells in Susac syndrome. Random hexamers were used to reverse transcribe an amount of about 0.45 to 1 ug RNA. Via MiXCR, TCRdb re-called the immunoSEQ multiplex PCR reads, giving one row per CDR3 protein. The repertoire holds around 130,000 distinct CDR3 sequences, over 95% seen once, with approximately 0.15% in the top ten. The specimen was CD4+ T cells from PBMCs. The receptors stem from a human donor with Susac syndrome.

V is TRBV9 and J is TRBJ2-7, with D unclear. Germline assignment: CDR1 SGDLS and CDR2 YYNGEE. V shed 2 bases and J shed 2 bases, with 8 bases lying between them. This CDR3 has 13 residues. CDR3 loop: CASSVNPTYEQYF. The CDR3 DNA reads as TGTGCCAGCAGCGTCAATCCGACCTACGAGCAGTACTTC. The full variable domain, in which reference TRBV9 and TRBJ2-7 provide the parts outside the CDR3, is DSGVTQTPKHLITATGQRVTLRCSPRSGDLSVYWYQQSLDQGLQFLIQYYNGEERAKGNILERFSAQQFPDLHSELNLSSLELGDSALYFCASSVNPTYEQYFGPGTRLTVT.

On this clonotype: One end of the junction varies from germline; a read error may be responsible. The V gene is TRBV25-1, the J gene TRBJ2-1; 9 bases map to TRBD2. CDR1 is MGHDK and CDR2 is SYGVNS in the germline V gene. The CDR3 covers 17 residues. Here the CDR3 DNA reads TGTGCCAGCAGTGAATTTGCGGGAGGGCCCTCCCACAATGAGCAGTTCTTC. This gives the protein CASSEFAGGPSHNEQFF.

This chain uses TRBV25-1 with TRBJ2-3, with a tentative D call TRBD1 (6 bases). V lost 7 bases and J lost 2, with 10 bases in between. The CDR3 has 13 residues. The germline gives CDR1 MGHDK, CDR2 SYGVNS. The CDR3 nucleotides read TGTGCCAGCACCCGACAGGACACAGATACGCAGTATTTT. Encoded protein: CASTRQDTDTQYF. Filled out from reference TRBV25-1 and TRBJ2-3, the complete variable domain reads EADIYQTPRYLVIGTGKKITLECSQTMGHDKMYWYQQDPGMELHLIHYSYGVNSTEKGDLSSESTVSRIRTEHFPLTLESARPSHTSQYLCASTRQDTDTQYFGPGTRLTVL.

This chain joins TRBV25-1 and TRBJ2-7, with TRBD2 matching 7 bases. V lost 5 bases and J lost 3; bases outside the gene matches: 4. Germline V gives CDR1 MGHDK, CDR2 SYGVNS. The CDR3 sequence is 13 residues long. This chain's CDR3 is CASSLASGYEQYF. The CDR3 coding sequence is TGTGCCAGCAGTCTCGCTAGCGGCTACGAGCAGTACTTC.

The chain employs TRBV20-1 and TRBJ2-7, with 7 bases fitting TRBD2. Germline V gene sequence: CDR1 DFQATT, CDR2 SNEGSKA (reference sequence). The CDR3 covers 13 residues. Unmatched junction bases numbered 8, after V lost 4 bases and J lost 5 bases. The chain's CDR3 is CSAMVGGLDEQYF. In nucleotides, the CDR3 is TGCAGTGCTATGGTGGGAGGGCTCGACGAGCAGTACTTC.

The chain employs TRBV5-4 and TRBJ2-1; TRBD1 matches 9 bases. V shed 4 bases, J shed 6 bases, and the junction held 14 bases outside the gene matches. From germline, CDR1 is SGHNT and CDR2 YYREEE (reference sequence). CDR3 length equals 17 residues. This CDR3 is CASSPLPGTGIGNEQFF. The CDR3 nucleotides read TGTGCCAGCAGCCCTCTGCCCGGGACAGGGATCGGCAATGAGCAGTTCTTC.

The chain joins TRBV5-4 to TRBJ2-7; weak D call: TRBD2 (5 bases). Germline V gene sequence: CDR1 SGHNT, CDR2 YYREEE (reference sequence). V lost 4 bases, J lost 6 bases, and 11 bases lay in between. The CDR3 totals 12 residues. The CDR3 DNA sequence: TGTGCCAGCAGCCTGGACTGGAGCGAGCAGTACTTC. It is translated as CASSLDWSEQYF. The full variable domain, its missing parts supplied by reference TRBV5-4 and TRBJ2-7, is ETGVTQSPTHLIKTRGQQVTLRCSSQSGHNTVSWYQQALGQGPQFIFQYYREEENGRGNFPPRFSGLQFPNYSSELNVNALELDDSALYLCASSLDWSEQYFGPGTRLTVT.